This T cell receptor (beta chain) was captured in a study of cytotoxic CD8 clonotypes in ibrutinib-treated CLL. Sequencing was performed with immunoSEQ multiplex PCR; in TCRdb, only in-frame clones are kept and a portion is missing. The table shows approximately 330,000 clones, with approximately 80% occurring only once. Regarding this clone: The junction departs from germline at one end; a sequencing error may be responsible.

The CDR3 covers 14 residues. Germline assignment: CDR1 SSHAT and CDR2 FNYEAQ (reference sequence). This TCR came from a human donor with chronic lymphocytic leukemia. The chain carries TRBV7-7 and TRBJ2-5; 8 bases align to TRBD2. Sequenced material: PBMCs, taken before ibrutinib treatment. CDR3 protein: CASSLAGLQETQYF. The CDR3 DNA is TGTGCTAGCAGCTTAGCGGGACTGCAAGAGACCCAGTACTTC.